These 6 T cell receptor beta chains were sequenced from one sample in a study of blood T cells in healthy people across ages. A sample-barcoded 5' primer and a J-beta primer mix were used in a second PCR of roughly 7 to 11 cycles. Using its own MiXCR run on the 5' RACE reads, TCRdb lists one record per CDR3 protein. The sample yields roughly 680,000 distinct CDR3 sequences, roughly half seen once. The sample comprised blood. The receptors were sampled from a woman of 80 years or more in good health.

The rearrangement uses TRBV29-1 and TRBJ2-5, with 10 positions matching TRBD2. The CDR3 runs to 14 residues. With 4 bases clipped from V and 5 bases from J, the junction kept 7 bases outside the gene matches. Looked up from germline, CDR1 is SQVTM and CDR2 is ANQGSEA. CDR3 coding DNA: TGCAGCGTTGCCCCTAGCGGGGGTTGGGAGACCCAGTACTTC. Its protein product is CSVAPSGGWETQYF.

This clonotype was observed many times. The genes are TRBV5-1 and TRBJ1-1, with a tentative D call TRBD1 (5 bases). The CDR3 is 14 residues long. Per germline, CDR1 SGHRS and CDR2 YFSETQ. V was shortened by 2 bases and J by 5 bases, with 13 bases between the two germline ends. CDR3 in DNA: TGCGCCAGCAGCTTAGGGGTCCCCCAGACTGAAGCTTTCTTT. Encoded protein: CASSLGVPQTEAFF. Together with reference TRBV5-1 and TRBJ1-1, the CDR3 gives the full variable domain: KAGVTQTPRYLIKTRGQQVTLSCSPISGHRSVSWYQQTPGQGLQFLFEYFSETQRNKGNFPGRFSGRQFSNSRSEMNVSTLELGDSALYLCASSLGVPQTEAFFGQGTRLTVV.

This clonotype was observed at least ten times. V is TRBV10-3 and J is TRBJ2-1, with D perhaps TRBD1 (6 bases). Germline values: CDR1 ENHRY, CDR2 SYGVKD. The CDR3 length is 16 residues. Trimming left V 2 bases short and J 9 bases short, with 20 bases between. The chain's CDR3 is CAISERGMTGPSEQFF. The DNA for the CDR3 is TGTGCCATCAGTGAGCGAGGGATGACAGGTCCCAGTGAGCAGTTCTTC.

This chain uses TRBV7-9 with TRBJ2-7; the D is unclear. CDR3 length equals 12 residues. Trimming took 1 base from V and 7 from J, leaving 8 bases between them. Germline assignment: CDR1 SEHNR and CDR2 FQNEAQ (reference sequence). CDR3 residues: CASSLEEGEQYF. In nucleotides, the CDR3 is TGTGCCAGCAGCTTAGAGGAAGGGGAGCAGTACTTC.

This clonotype was counted a few times. CDR3 in amino acids: CASSKGLARTGELFF. CDR3 coding DNA: TGTGCCAGCAGCAAGGGACTAGCGAGAACCGGGGAGCTGTTTTTT. The chain is built from TRBV7-2 and TRBJ2-2, with 10 positions matching TRBD2. Germline V gene lookup returns CDR1 SGHTA and CDR2 FQGNSA. V gave up 5 bases and J gave up 5 bases; unmatched junction bases: 5. The CDR3 runs to 15 residues.

Of note for this clonotype: A much larger clone lies a single base off, so this may be a read error. The J gene is TRBJ2-1, the V gene TRBV3-1; perhaps TRBD2 as D (5 bases). The germline V gene has CDR1 LGHDT and CDR2 YNNKEL (reference sequence). The CDR3 has 18 amino acids. The CDR3 loop is CASSKISLTGSSYNERFF. The DNA for the CDR3 is TGTGCCAGCAGCAAGATATCCTTGACGGGGAGCTCCTACAATGAGCGGTTCTTC.